This is a list of T cell receptor beta chains from one sample in a study of regulatory T cells in long-lasting Graves disease. TCRdb used MiXCR to reprocess the multiplex PCR reads, holding one entry per CDR3 protein. This sample has about 620,000 distinct CDR3 sequences, with 15% to 20% found just once. These same records also appear under a second study, on T cells in Graves' hyperthyroidism and ophthalmopathy.

Sequences were derived from peripheral blood mononuclear cells (PBMCs), sampled at new diagnosis, from a patient treated with antithyroid drugs. The receptor source for this set is a young woman with Graves disease. The CDR3 runs from the conserved cysteine through the conserved F or W. The D gene is left open where the match is weak. Some rows have no size entry. The others give once, few or many, or a class for an expanded clone.

CDR3 DNA	CDR3 protein	D gene	clone size	V gene	J gene
TGCGCCAGCAGCTCGGGACTAGCTCGATACAATGAGCAGTTCTTC	CASSSGLARYNEQFF	TRBD2	few	TRBV5-1	TRBJ2-1
TGTGCCAGCACCTACTCCGGGACACAAACGATGAACACTGAAGCTTTCTTT	CASTYSGTQTMNTEAFF	-	-	TRBV28	TRBJ1-1
TGTGCCTGGAGCCTACAGGACGATCAGCCCCAGCATTTT	CAWSLQDDQPQHF	-	few	TRBV30	TRBJ1-5
TGTGCCAGCAGCCAAGATCCGCCGTTAGATAATTCACCCCTCCACTTT	CASSQDPPLDNSPLHF	-	-	TRBV14	TRBJ1-6
TGTGCCGCGGGAGGGTTACTAAACAATGAGCAGTTCTTC	CAAGGLLNNEQFF	TRBD2	few	TRBV3-1	TRBJ2-1
TGTGCCAGCCTCCCGCTCCCGGGGCCCAATCCCTACAATGAGCAGTTCTTC	CASLPLPGPNPYNEQFF	-	-	TRBV6-1	TRBJ2-1
TGTGCCAGCAGTTACGGATTAACCGGCTACACCTTC	CASSYGLTGYTF	-	many	TRBV28	TRBJ1-2
TGTGCCAGCAGTTGGGGGGGGATGACGCAGTATTTT	CASSWGGMTQYF	TRBD2	few	TRBV6-2/TRBV6-3	TRBJ2-3
TGTGCCAGCTCCCGGGCAGGGTCTTCACCCCTCCACTTT	CASSRAGSSPLHF	-	-	TRBV3-1	TRBJ1-6
TGTGCCAGTAGTGTGGTAGGAACTAGCACAGATACGCAGTATTTT	CASSVVGTSTDTQYF	-	-	TRBV19	TRBJ2-3
TGTGCCAGTAGTATAAAAGGACTAGCGGGGCCGTACAATGAGCAGTTCTTC	CASSIKGLAGPYNEQFF	TRBD2	few	TRBV19	TRBJ2-1
TGTGCCAGCAGCTTAGCGGGAGGGATGAATGAGCAGTTCTTC	CASSLAGGMNEQFF	TRBD2	few	TRBV7-9	TRBJ2-1
TGTGCCAGCAGCGTTGGAGACTACGAGCAGTACTTC	CASSVGDYEQYF	-	few	TRBV9	TRBJ2-7
TGTGCCACCACTGGTGCAGGGGGAAACACCGGGGAGCTGTTTTTT	CATTGAGGNTGELFF	TRBD1	many	TRBV28	TRBJ2-2
TGTGCCAGCAGTGGGAGTTGGACTGGCTCTGGGGCCAACGTCCTGACTTTC	CASSGSWTGSGANVLTF	-	-	TRBV6-1	TRBJ2-6
TGTGCCAGCAGCGACCCTGGGTCCTACAATGAGCAGTTCTTC	CASSDPGSYNEQFF	-	many	TRBV14	TRBJ2-1
TGTGCCAGCAGGGTGGCAGGGCCCCAGCCCCAGCATTTT	CASRVAGPQPQHF	-	many	TRBV2	TRBJ1-5
TGCAGTGCTAGAGCCCTGACAGGGTGGGTCAATCAGCCCCAGCATTTT	CSARALTGWVNQPQHF	TRBD1	many	TRBV20-1	TRBJ1-5
TGTGCCAGCAGCCAAGATGTGGGGACAATCGAGACCCAGTACTTC	CASSQDVGTIETQYF	-	-	TRBV3-1	TRBJ2-5
TGCGCCAGCAGCTTGGCCCCGGGACTAGGTACAGATACGCAGTATTTT	CASSLAPGLGTDTQYF	TRBD2	-	TRBV5-1	TRBJ2-3
TGTGCCTGGAAGGTTTTGAACACTGAAGCTTTCTTT	CAWKVLNTEAFF	-	many	TRBV30	TRBJ1-1
TGTGCCAGCAGCTTGGAAATTGATCAGCCCCAGCATTTT	CASSLEIDQPQHF	-	-	TRBV5-4	TRBJ1-5
TGTGCCAGCAGTTTTATCGGGGGGCGGGACTATGGCTACACCTTC	CASSFIGGRDYGYTF	-	many	TRBV28	TRBJ1-2
TGCAGCGTTGCTCCGGGGGGCGCGGGCACTGAAGCTTTCTTT	CSVAPGGAGTEAFF	-	few	TRBV29-1	TRBJ1-1
TGTGCCAGCAGCTTAAGGGGGGACCGGAACAATGAGCAGTTCTTC	CASSLRGDRNNEQFF	-	many	TRBV11-2	TRBJ2-1
TGTGCCAGCAGGGACGGTAGATATAGCAATCAGCCCCAGCATTTT	CASRDGRYSNQPQHF	-	-	TRBV27	TRBJ1-5
TGTGCCAGCAGCTTAAACCCTCGACAGGGGACGAACACTGAAGCTTTCTTT	CASSLNPRQGTNTEAFF	TRBD1	few	TRBV7-3	TRBJ1-1
TGTGCCAGCAGTTCGTCCGGGGACTATGGCTACACCTTC	CASSSSGDYGYTF	-	many	TRBV2	TRBJ1-2
TGCAGTGCTTCGCGCTTGGGGGGGAGACTGACTATCTACAATGAGCAGTTCTTC	CSASRLGGRLTIYNEQFF	TRBD2	many	TRBV20-1	TRBJ2-1
TGTGCCACCAGTGATAGGTCCTCCTACGAGCAGTACTTC	CATSDRSSYEQYF	-	many	TRBV24-1	TRBJ2-7
TGTGCCAGCAGTCTTCCTTTGGGTCGTGACACCATATATTTT	CASSLPLGRDTIYF	-	many	TRBV28	TRBJ1-3
TGTGCCAGCAGTTTTGGTAGCGGGAGCGGTACGCAGTATTTT	CASSFGSGSGTQYF	TRBD2	many	TRBV28	TRBJ2-3
TGTGCCAGCACCCATCACAAACCAGGGGGGGGGACTGAAGCTTTCTTT	CASTHHKPGGGTEAFF	TRBD1	many	TRBV7-3	TRBJ1-1
TGTGCCAGCAGCGCCTGGGACAGGGGAACCTATGGCTACACCTTC	CASSAWDRGTYGYTF	TRBD1	many	TRBV7-2	TRBJ1-2
TGTGCCAGCAGCGTAGGGGCTAGCGTCCACACCGGGGAGCTGTTTTTT	CASSVGASVHTGELFF	-	-	TRBV9	TRBJ2-2
TGTGCCAGCACCCTGGGGTCAAATCCCACAGATACGCAGTATTTT	CASTLGSNPTDTQYF	-	many	TRBV12-3/TRBV12-4	TRBJ2-3
TGCAGCGGCAATCTTGTGGGCACTGAAGCTTTCTTT	CSGNLVGTEAFF	-	many	TRBV29-1	TRBJ1-1
TGCGCCAGCAGCGGGGGACTAGCGGGGCCCACAGATACGCAGTATTTT	CASSGGLAGPTDTQYF	TRBD2	-	TRBV5-1	TRBJ2-3
TGTGCCAGTAGTATCAGCGGGCCTCGGACAGATACGCAGTATTTT	CASSISGPRTDTQYF	-	-	TRBV19	TRBJ2-3
TGTGCCAGCAGCCCGCCCCCAAGTCACAATGAGCAGTTCTTC	CASSPPPSHNEQFF	-	few	TRBV7-2	TRBJ2-1
TGTGCCAGCAGCCTAAGTGGGCAGGACGGGGAGCTGTTTTTT	CASSLSGQDGELFF	-	many	TRBV11-2	TRBJ2-2
TGTGCCAGCAGCTTCATGTCGGACCGCTCCTACGAGCAGTACTTC	CASSFMSDRSYEQYF	-	many	TRBV7-9	TRBJ2-7
TGCAGTGCTAGAGATAGGATTGGGCTCGACAGAGGGGAAAAACTGTTTTTT	CSARDRIGLDRGEKLFF	-	once	TRBV20-1	TRBJ1-4
TGTGCCAGCACCCCGGGGGCAGGAACTAGGGGCCTGGATGGCTACACCTTC	CASTPGAGTRGLDGYTF	-	few	TRBV6-1	TRBJ1-2
TGTGCCAGCAGCCTACAGGGTATGTGGGTCGAGCAGTACTTC	CASSLQGMWVEQYF	-	many	TRBV28	TRBJ2-7
TGTGCCAGCAGTTCGGGACAGGGGGACCGTTCGGCTTTCTTT	CASSSGQGDRSAFF	TRBD1	-	TRBV28	TRBJ1-1
-	CASSLAGGVDRGLRLMKNCFF	-	-	TRBV5-1	TRBJ1-4
TGTGCCAGCAGTTTGGGGTCCGGACTCAATGAAAAACTGTTTTTT	CASSLGSGLNEKLFF	-	many	TRBV28	TRBJ1-4
TGCAGTGCTAGGGCGGTGGGCCGCACAGATACGCAGTATTTT	CSARAVGRTDTQYF	-	-	TRBV20-1	TRBJ2-3
TGTGCCAGCAGCCAATTTGGAGGGCCTACCTACGAGCAGTACTTC	CASSQFGGPTYEQYF	-	few	TRBV12-3/TRBV12-4	TRBJ2-7
TGCGCCAGCAGCCAGGACAGGGGGCAAAACACTGAAGCTTTCTTT	CASSQDRGQNTEAFF	TRBD1	-	TRBV5-1	TRBJ1-1
TGTGCCAGTAGCCGGGGACAGGCGGCCCTGGTGGGGGCTTTCTTT	CASSRGQAALVGAFF	TRBD1	few	TRBV19	TRBJ1-1
TGTGCCAGCAGTTTGCGGAGGAACACTGAAGCTTTCTTT	CASSLRRNTEAFF	-	many	TRBV28	TRBJ1-1
TGCAGCGTGGCGACAGGGAATACCGGCTACACCTTC	CSVATGNTGYTF	TRBD1	many	TRBV29-1	TRBJ1-2